The 5 T cell receptor beta chains below were found in one sample sequenced in a study of blood T cell repertoires in COVID-19. Method: immunoSEQ multiplex PCR; TCRdb's copy keeps in-frame clones and lacks some. The sample records around 150,000 clones, roughly 83% being singletons. The sample was PBMCs or T cells enriched from blood (not recorded which). All receptors derive from a woman in her sixties who had recovered from COVID-19.

This clone was detected only once. The chain joins TRBV28 to TRBJ1-2, with 11 bases that match TRBD1. Germline V gives CDR1 MDHEN, CDR2 SYDVKM. CDR3 length: 14 residues. Trimming removed 5 bases from V and 8 bases from J; junction bases left unmatched: 7. CDR3 nucleotides: TGTGCCAGCAGTCCCGGGGACAGGGGGAAAGGCTACACCTTC. The encoded protein is CASSPGDRGKGYTF.

V and J are TRBV5-1 and TRBJ2-1, with a possible D match to TRBD1 (5 bases). The length of the CDR3 is 14 residues. Germline loops: CDR1 SGHRS, CDR2 YFSETQ. The V gene lost 0 bases and the J gene lost 6 bases, with 10 bases spanning the gap. CDR3 in DNA: TGCGCCAGCAGCTTGGTACAGGCCATCAATGAGCAGTTCTTC. It yields the protein CASSLVQAINEQFF.

The V and J genes are TRBV6-5 and TRBJ1-2; 9 bases align to TRBD1. V gave up 0 bases and J gave up 4 bases; unmatched junction bases: 3. Germline-derived CDR1 and CDR2 are MNHEY and SVGAGI. The CDR3 totals 15 residues. CDR3 region: CASSYSYRGLYGYTF. The CDR3, as DNA: TGTGCCAGCAGTTACTCATACAGGGGGCTCTATGGCTACACCTTC.

The V call is TRBV9, the J call TRBJ2-2, with D unresolved. This CDR3 is 16 amino acids long. Trimming cost V 0 bases and J 6 bases, with 15 bases left between them. Germline CDR1 reads SGDLS; CDR2 reads YYNGEE. The CDR3 spells CASSVAGALFSGELFF. The CDR3 nucleotides read TGTGCCAGCAGCGTAGCTGGAGCACTCTTCTCCGGGGAGCTGTTTTTT.

V gene TRBV9 combines with J gene TRBJ2-5, with 15 positions matching TRBD2. Germline loops: CDR1 SGDLS, CDR2 YYNGEE. The junction had 4 bases not matched to a gene; V was cut back by 2 bases and J by 5 bases. The CDR3 spans 16 residues. CDR3: CASSVGLAGGPETQYF. For the CDR3, the DNA is TGTGCCAGCAGCGTTGGACTAGCGGGGGGGCCCGAGACCCAGTACTTC.